This T cell receptor beta chain was recovered during a study of T cell responses to AZD1222 COVID-19 vaccine. Overall study findings and caveats: Unmutated regions of variants are reportedly targeted by nearly half of spike-specific TCRs. CD4 TCRs linked to vaccination spanned spike, dominating at 160-218 and 743-854.

Only in-frame clones appear in the TCRdb table, and some are missing; sequencing was by immunoSEQ multiplex PCR. The sample has approximately 180,000 clones; about 90% are singletons. Comment on this clone: What it recognizes is unknown.

This specimen was peripheral blood, taken on day 0 of AZD1222 vaccination. The clonotype comes from an adult in good health.

The CDR3 here is CASSSGTSGSSSTDTQYF. CDR3 nucleotide sequence: TGCGCCAGCAGCTCCGGGACTAGCGGGAGTTCCTCCACAGATACGCAGTATTTT. This chain joins TRBV5-1 and TRBJ2-3; TRBD2 aligns across 14 bases. The trim removed 3 bases at V and 2 bases at J, leaving 8 bases unmatched. The CDR3 sequence is 18 residues long. Germline assignment: CDR1 SGHRS and CDR2 YFSETQ.